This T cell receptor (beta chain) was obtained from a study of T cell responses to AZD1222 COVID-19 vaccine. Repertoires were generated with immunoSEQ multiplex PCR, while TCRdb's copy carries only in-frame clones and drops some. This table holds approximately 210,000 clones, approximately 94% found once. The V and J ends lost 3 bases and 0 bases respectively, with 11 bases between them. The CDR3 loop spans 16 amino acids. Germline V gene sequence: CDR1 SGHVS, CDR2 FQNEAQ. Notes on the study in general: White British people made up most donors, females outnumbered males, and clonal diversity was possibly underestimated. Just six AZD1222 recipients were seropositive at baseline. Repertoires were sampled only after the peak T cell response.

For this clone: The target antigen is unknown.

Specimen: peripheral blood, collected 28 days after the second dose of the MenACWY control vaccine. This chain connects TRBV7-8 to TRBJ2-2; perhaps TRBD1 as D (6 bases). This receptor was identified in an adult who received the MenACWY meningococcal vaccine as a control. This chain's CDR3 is CASSFTGSTNTGELFF. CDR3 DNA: TGTGCCAGCAGCTTCACAGGGAGCACGAACACCGGGGAGCTGTTTTTT.